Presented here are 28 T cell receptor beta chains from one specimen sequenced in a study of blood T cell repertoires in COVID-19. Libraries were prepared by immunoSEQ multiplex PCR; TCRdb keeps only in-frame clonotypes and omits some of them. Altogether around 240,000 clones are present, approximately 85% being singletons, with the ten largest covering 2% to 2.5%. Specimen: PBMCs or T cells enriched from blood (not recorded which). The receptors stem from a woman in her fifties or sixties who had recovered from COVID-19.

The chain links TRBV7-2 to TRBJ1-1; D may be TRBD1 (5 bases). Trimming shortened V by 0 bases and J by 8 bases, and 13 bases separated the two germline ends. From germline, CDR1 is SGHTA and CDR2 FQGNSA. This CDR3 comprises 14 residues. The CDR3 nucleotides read TGTGCCAGCAGCTTAGCGCCAGGGTCTAGAGAAGCTTTCTTT. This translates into CASSLAPGSREAFF.

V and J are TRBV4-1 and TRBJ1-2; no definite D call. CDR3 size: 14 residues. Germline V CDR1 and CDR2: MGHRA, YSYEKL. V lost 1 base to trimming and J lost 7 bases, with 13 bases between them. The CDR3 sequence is CASSQGLENSGYTF. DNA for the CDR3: TGCGCCAGCAGCCAAGGACTTGAAAATAGTGGCTACACCTTC.

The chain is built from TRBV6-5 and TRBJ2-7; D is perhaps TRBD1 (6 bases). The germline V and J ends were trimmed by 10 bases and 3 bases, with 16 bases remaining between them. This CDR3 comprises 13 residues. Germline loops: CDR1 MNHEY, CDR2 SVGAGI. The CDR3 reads CATTQRGFYEQYF. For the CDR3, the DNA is TGTGCCACTACACAGAGGGGGTTCTACGAGCAGTACTTC.

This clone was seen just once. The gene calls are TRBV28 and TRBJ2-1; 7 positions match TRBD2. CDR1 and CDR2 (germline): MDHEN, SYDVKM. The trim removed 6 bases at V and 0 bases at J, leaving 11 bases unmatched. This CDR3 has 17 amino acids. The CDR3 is CASRGGKDLNSYNEQFF. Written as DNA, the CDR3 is TGTGCCAGCAGGGGAGGGAAGGACCTGAACTCCTACAATGAGCAGTTCTTC.

CDR3 in DNA: TGTGCCAGCAGTTTGTCTCAGGTAAAGCATTTT. It specifies CASSLSQVKHF. The chain is built from TRBV28 and TRBJ1-5; the D is unclear. The CDR3 length is 11 residues. CDR1 is MDHEN and CDR2 is SYDVKM in the germline V gene. V lost 3 bases to trimming and J lost 14 bases, with 11 bases between them.

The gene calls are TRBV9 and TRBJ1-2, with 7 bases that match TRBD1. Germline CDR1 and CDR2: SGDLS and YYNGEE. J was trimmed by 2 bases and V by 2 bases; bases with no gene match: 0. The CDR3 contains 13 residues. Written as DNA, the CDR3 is TGTGCCAGCAGCGTGGGACAGAACTATGGCTACACCTTC. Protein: CASSVGQNYGYTF. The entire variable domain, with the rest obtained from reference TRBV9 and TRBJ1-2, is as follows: DSGVTQTPKHLITATGQRVTLRCSPRSGDLSVYWYQQSLDQGLQFLIQYYNGEERAKGNILERFSAQQFPDLHSELNLSSLELGDSALYFCASSVGQNYGYTFGSGTRLTVV.

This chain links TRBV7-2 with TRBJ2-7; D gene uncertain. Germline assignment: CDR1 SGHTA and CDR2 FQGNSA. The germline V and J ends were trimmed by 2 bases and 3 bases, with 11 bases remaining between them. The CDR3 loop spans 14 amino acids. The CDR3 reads CASSLFLHLYEQYF. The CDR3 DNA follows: TGTGCCAGCAGCTTATTTTTACATCTCTACGAGCAGTACTTC.

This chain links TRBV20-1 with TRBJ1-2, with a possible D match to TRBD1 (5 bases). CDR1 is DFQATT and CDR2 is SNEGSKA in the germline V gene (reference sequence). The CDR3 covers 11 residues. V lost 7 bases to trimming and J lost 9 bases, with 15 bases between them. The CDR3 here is CSDQTGVSYTF. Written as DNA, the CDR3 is TGCAGTGACCAGACGGGGGTGAGCTACACCTTC.

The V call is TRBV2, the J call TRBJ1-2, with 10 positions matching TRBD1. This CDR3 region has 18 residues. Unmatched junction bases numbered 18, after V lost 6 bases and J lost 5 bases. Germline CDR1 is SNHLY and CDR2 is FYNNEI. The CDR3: CASRIPETGGSSVYGYTF. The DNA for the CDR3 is TGTGCCAGCAGAATACCCGAGACAGGGGGCTCAAGCGTTTATGGCTACACCTTC.

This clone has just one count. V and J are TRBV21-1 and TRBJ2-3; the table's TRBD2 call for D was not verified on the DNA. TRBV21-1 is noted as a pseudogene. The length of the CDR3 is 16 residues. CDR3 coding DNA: TGTGCCAGCAGCAAGAGCGTCTCGACGATTTCAGATACGCAGTATTTT. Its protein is CASSKSVSTISDTQYF.

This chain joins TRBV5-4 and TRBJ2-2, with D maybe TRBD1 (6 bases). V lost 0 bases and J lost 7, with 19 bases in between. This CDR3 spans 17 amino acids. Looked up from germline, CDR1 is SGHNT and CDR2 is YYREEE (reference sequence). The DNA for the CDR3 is TGTGCCAGCAGCTTGGATAAGTTAACAGGGCCGATCGGGGAGCTGTTTTTT. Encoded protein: CASSLDKLTGPIGELFF.

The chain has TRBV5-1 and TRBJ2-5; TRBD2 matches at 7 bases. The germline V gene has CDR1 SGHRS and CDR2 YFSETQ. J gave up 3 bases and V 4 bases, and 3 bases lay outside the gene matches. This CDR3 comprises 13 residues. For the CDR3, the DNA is TGCGCCAGCAGCCTAGCGGTGGAAGAGACCCAGTACTTC. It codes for CASSLAVEETQYF.

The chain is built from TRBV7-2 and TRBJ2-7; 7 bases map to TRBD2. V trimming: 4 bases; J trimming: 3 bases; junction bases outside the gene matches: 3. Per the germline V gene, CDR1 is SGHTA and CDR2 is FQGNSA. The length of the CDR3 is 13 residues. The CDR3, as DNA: TGTGCCAGCAGCTCTAGCGGATACTACGAGCAGTACTTC. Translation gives CASSSSGYYEQYF.

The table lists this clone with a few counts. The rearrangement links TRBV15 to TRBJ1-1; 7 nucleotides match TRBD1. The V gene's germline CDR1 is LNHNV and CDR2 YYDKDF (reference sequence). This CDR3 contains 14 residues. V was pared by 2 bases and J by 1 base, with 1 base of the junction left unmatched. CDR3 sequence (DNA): TGTGCCACCAGCAGAACAGGGGAGAACACTGAAGCTTTCTTT. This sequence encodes CATSRTGENTEAFF.

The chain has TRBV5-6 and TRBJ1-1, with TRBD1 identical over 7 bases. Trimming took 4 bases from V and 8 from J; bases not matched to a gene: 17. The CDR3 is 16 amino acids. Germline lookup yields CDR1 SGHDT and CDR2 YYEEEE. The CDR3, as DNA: TGTGCCAGCAGCCTACGGACAGGATCTACCCTTCTAGAAGCTTTCTTT. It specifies CASSLRTGSTLLEAFF.

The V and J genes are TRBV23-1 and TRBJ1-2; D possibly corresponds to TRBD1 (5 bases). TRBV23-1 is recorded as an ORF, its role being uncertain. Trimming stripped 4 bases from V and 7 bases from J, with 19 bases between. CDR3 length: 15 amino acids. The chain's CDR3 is CASSPKYLGGAGYTF. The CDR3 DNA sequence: TGCGCCAGCAGTCCCAAGTACCTCGGCGGGGCTGGCTACACCTTC.

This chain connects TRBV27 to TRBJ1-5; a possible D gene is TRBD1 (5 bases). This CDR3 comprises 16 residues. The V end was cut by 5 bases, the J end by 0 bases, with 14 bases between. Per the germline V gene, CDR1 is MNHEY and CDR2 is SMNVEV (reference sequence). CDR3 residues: CASSPRMTDSNQPQHF. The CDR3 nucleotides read TGTGCCAGCAGTCCCCGAATGACAGATAGCAATCAGCCCCAGCATTTT.

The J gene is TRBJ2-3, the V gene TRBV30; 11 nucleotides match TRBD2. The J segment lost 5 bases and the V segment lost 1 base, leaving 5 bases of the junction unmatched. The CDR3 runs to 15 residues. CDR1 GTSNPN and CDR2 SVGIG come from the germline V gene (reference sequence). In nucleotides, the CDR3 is TGTGCCTGGAGTGGGCTAGCGGGAGGCCTAGATACGCAGTATTTT. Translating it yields CAWSGLAGGLDTQYF.

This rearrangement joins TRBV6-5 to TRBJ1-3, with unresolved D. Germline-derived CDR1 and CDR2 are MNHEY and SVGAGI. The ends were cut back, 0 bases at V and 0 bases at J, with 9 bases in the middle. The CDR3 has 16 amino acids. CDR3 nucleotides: TGTGCCAGCAGTTACTCTAGCGGGAACTCTGGAAACACCATATATTTT. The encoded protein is CASSYSSGNSGNTIYF.

In DNA, the CDR3 is TGTGCCAGCCTGGAATCCAGGAACTATGGCTACACCTTC. This gives the protein CASLESRNYGYTF. The chain uses TRBV28 and TRBJ1-2; D not certain. Trimming took off 8 bases at V and 2 bases at J, with 12 bases between the two ends. CDR3 length equals 13 residues. Looked up from germline, CDR1 is MDHEN and CDR2 is SYDVKM.

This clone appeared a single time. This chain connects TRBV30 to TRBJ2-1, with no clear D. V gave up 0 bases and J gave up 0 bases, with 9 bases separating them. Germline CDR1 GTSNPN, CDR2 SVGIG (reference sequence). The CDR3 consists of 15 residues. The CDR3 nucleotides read TGTGCCTGGAGTGTAGGCGCTAGCTCCTACAATGAGCAGTTCTTC. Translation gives CAWSVGASSYNEQFF.

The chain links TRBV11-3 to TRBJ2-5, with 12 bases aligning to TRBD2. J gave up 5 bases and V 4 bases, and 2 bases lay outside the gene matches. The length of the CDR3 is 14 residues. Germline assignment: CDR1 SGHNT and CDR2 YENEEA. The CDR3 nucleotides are TGTGCCAGCAGCTCGGGGACTAGCGGGGAGACCCAGTACTTC. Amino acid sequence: CASSSGTSGETQYF.

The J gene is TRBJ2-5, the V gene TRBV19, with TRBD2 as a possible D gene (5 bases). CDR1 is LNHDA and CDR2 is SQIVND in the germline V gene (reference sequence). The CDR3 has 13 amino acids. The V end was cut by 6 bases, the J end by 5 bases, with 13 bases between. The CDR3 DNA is TGTGCCAGTAGCCTAATCCGAGGGGAGACCCAGTACTTC. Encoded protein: CASSLIRGETQYF.

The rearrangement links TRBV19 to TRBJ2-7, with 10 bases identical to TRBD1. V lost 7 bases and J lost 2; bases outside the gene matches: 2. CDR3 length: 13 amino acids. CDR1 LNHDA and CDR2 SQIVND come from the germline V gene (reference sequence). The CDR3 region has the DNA TGTGCCAGTATGGGACAGGGGCCCTACGAGCAGTACTTC. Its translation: CASMGQGPYEQYF. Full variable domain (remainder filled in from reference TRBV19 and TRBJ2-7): DGGITQSPKYLFRKEGQNVTLSCEQNLNHDAMYWYRQDPGQGLRLIYYSQIVNDFQKGDIAEGYSVSREKKESFPLTVTSAQKNPTAFYLCASMGQGPYEQYFGPGTRLTVT.

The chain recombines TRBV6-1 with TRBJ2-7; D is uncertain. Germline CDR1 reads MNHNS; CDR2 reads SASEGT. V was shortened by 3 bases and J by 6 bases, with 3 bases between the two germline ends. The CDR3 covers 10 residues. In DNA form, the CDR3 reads TGTGCCAGCAGTGACAGCGAGCAGTACTTC. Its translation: CASSDSEQYF.

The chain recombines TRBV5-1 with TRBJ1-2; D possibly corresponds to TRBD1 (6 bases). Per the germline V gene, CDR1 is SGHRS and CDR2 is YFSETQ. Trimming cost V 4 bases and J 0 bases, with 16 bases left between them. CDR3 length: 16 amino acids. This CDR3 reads CASSTSTGLANYGYTF. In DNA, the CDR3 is TGCGCCAGCAGCACCTCTACAGGGTTGGCTAACTATGGCTACACCTTC. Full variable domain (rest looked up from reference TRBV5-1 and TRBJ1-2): KAGVTQTPRYLIKTRGQQVTLSCSPISGHRSVSWYQQTPGQGLQFLFEYFSETQRNKGNFPGRFSGRQFSNSRSEMNVSTLELGDSALYLCASSTSTGLANYGYTFGSGTRLTVV.

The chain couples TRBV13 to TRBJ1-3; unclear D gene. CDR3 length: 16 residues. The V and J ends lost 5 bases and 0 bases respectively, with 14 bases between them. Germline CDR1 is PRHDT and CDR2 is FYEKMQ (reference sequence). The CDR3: CASSGGKTRSGNTIYF. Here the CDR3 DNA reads TGTGCCAGCAGCGGAGGAAAAACCCGCTCTGGAAACACCATATATTTT.

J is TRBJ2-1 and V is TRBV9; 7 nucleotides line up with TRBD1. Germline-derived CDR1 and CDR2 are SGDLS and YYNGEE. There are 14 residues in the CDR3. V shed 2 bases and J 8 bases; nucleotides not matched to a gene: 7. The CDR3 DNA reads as TGTGCCAGCAGCGTGAGAACTCAGGGGGATGAGCAGTTCTTC. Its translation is CASSVRTQGDEQFF.